This T cell receptor beta chain was observed in a study of T cell repertoires in cytomegalovirus infection. Study-level information: Indications of both CMV infection and matching HLA type were provided by public TCR beta signatures.

TCRdb called the reads again in MiXCR, with one record for every CDR3 protein. Here the sample spans about 500,000 distinct CDR3 sequences, 33% being singletons. This clonotype was observed at least ten times. The antigen is not known. Germline is not matched at one junction end, which may reflect a read error. The CDR3 extends over 15 amino acids. Germline CDR1 is SSHAT and CDR2 is FNYEAQ (reference sequence). The sequence was collected from a human donor in good health (CMV status not recorded). Some clones in this sample may be carry-over from other donors' samples. The source was cultured PBMCs, collected from culture after CMV antigen stimulation. The chain uses TRBV7-7 and TRBJ2-1, with D tentatively TRBD2 (5 bases). CDR3 amino acids: CASSQDGLSYNEQFF. For the CDR3, the DNA is TGTGCTAGCAGCCAGGACGGACTGTCCTACAATGAGCAGTTCTTC.